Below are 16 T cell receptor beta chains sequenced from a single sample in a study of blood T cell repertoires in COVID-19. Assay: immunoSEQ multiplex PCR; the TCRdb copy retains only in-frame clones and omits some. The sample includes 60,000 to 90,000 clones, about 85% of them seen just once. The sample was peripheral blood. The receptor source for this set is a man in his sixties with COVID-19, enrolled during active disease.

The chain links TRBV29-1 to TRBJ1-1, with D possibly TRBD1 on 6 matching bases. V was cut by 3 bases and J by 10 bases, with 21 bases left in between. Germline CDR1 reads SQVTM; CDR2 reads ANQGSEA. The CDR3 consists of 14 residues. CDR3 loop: CSVEGSHRVRGAFF. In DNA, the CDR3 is TGCAGCGTTGAGGGAAGCCACAGGGTTAGAGGAGCTTTCTTT.

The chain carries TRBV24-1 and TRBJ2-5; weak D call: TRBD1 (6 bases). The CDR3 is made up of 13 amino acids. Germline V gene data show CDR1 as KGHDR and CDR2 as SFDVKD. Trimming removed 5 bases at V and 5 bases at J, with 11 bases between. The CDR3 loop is CATSVEGVETQYF. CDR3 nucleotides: TGTGCCACCAGTGTCGAGGGGGTTGAGACCCAGTACTTC.

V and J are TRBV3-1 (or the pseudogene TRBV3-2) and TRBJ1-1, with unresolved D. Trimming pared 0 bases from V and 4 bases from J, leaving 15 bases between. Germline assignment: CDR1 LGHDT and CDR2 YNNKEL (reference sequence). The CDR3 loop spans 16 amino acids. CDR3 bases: TGTGCCAGCAGCCAAGAAAACCCAATGTCGAGCACTGAAGCTTTCTTT. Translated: CASSQENPMSSTEAFF.

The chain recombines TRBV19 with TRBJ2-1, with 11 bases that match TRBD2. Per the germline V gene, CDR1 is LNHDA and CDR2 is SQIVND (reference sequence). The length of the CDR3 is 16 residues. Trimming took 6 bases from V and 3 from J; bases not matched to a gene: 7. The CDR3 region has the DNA TGTGCCAGTAGGGACCTAGCGGGAGGCTTCTACAATGAGCAGTTCTTC. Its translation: CASRDLAGGFYNEQFF.

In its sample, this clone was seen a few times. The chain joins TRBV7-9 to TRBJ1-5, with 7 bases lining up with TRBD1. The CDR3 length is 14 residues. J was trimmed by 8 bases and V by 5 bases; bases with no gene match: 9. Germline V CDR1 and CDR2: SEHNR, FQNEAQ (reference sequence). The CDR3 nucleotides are TGTGCCAGCAGCCACGGACAGGCTAATGAGCCCCAGCATTTT. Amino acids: CASSHGQANEPQHF.

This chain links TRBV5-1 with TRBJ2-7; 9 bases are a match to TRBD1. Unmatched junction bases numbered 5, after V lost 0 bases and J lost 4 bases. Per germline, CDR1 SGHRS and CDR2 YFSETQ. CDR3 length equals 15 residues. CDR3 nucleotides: TGCGCCAGCAGCTTGGCGGGGACAGGGAATTACGAGCAGTACTTC. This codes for CASSLAGTGNYEQYF.

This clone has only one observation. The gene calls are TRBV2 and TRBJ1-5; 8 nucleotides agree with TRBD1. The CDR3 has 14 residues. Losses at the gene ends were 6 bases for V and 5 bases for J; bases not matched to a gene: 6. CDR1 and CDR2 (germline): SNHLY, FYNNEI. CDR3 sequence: CASRRTGSDQPQHF. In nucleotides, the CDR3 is TGTGCCAGCAGAAGGACAGGGTCCGATCAGCCCCAGCATTTT.

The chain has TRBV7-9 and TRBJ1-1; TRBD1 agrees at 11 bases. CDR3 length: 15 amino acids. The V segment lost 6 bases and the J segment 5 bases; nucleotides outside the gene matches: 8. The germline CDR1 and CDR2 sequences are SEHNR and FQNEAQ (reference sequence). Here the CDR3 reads CASRPDRGLWTEAFF. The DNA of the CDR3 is TGTGCCAGCAGGCCGGACAGGGGGCTTTGGACTGAAGCTTTCTTT.

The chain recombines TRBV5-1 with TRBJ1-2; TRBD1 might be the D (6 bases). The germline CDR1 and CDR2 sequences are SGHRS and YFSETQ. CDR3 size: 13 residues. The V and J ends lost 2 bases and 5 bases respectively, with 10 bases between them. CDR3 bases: TGCGCCAGCAGCTTAACAGGGCGGTATGGCTACACCTTC. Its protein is CASSLTGRYGYTF.

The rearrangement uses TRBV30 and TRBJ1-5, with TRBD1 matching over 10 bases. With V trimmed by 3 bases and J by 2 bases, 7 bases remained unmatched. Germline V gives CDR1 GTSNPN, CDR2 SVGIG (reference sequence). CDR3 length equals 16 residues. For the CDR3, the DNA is TGTGCCTGGAGAGGACAGGGGGGCTGGGGCAATCAGCCCCAGCATTTT. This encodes CAWRGQGGWGNQPQHF.

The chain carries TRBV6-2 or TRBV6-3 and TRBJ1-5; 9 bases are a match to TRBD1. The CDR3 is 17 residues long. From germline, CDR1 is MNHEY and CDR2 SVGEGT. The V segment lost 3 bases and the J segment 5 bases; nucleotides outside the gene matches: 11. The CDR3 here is CASSYRTPDRGHQPQHF. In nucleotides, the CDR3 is TGTGCCAGCAGTTATCGAACCCCGGACAGGGGACATCAGCCCCAGCATTTT.

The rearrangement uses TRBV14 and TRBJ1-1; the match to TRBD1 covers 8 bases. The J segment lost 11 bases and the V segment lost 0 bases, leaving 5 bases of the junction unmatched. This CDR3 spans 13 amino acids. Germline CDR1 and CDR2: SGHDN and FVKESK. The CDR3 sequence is CASSQEDRARAFF. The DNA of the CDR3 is TGTGCCAGCAGCCAAGAGGACAGGGCGAGGGCTTTCTTT.

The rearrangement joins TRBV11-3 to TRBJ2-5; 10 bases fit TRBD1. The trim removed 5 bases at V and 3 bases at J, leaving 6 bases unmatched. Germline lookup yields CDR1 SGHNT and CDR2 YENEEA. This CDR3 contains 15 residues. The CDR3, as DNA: TGTGCCAGCAGCAAGGGACAGGGGACGGAAGAGACCCAGTACTTC. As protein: CASSKGQGTEETQYF.

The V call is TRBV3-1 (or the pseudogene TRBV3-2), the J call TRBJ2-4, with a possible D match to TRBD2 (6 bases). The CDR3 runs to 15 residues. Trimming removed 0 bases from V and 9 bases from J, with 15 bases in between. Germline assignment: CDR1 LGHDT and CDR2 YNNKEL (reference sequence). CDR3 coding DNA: TGTGCCAGCAGCCAAGATGCCGGGACTTCTTTCATTCAGTACTTC. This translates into CASSQDAGTSFIQYF.

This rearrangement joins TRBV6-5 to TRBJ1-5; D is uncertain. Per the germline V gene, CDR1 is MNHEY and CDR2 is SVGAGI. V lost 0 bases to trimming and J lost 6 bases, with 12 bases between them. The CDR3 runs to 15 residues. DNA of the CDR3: TGTGCCAGCAGTTACTCGATATCAGGTCGTCAGCCCCAGCATTTT. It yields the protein CASSYSISGRQPQHF.

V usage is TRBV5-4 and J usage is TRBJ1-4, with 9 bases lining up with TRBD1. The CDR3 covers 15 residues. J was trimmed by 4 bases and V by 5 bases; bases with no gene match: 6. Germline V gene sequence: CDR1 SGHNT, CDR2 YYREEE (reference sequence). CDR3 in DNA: TGTGCCAGCAGTTCACAGGGGGCGGATAATGAAAAACTGTTTTTT. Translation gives CASSSQGADNEKLFF.